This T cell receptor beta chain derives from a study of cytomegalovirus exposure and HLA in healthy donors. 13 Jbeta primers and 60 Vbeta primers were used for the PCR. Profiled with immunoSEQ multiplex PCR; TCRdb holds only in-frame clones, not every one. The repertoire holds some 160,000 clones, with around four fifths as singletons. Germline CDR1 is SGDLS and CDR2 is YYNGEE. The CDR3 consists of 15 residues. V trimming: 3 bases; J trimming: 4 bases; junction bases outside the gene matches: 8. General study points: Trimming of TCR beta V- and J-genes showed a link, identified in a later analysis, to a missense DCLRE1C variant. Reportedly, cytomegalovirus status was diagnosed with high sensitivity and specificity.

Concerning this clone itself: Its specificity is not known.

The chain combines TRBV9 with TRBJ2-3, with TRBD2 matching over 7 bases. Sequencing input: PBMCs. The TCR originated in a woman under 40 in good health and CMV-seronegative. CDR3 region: CASSASGGSADTQYF. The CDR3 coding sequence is TGTGCCAGCAGCGCGTCCGGGGGGTCGGCAGATACGCAGTATTTT.